The 6 T cell receptor beta chains listed next were all sequenced from one sample in a study of type 1 regulatory T cells. TCRdb reprocessed the reads via MiXCR and lists one record per CDR3 protein. The data contain about 74,000 distinct CDR3 sequences, roughly 60% of them seen just once; the ten biggest clones take up 7.6%. Which antigens these TCRs recognize remains unknown. Specimen: cultured T cells, either the whole culture or a sorted T cell fraction (not recorded which). Documented subset: Tr1-enriched cell product generated in vitro against host alloantigens. The receptor source for this set is a human donor in good health.

The chain carries TRBV5-1 and TRBJ2-5; weak D call: TRBD1 (6 bases). V dropped 1 base and J dropped 1 base, with 14 bases sitting between them. The CDR3 length is 16 residues. Germline V gene sequence: CDR1 SGHRS, CDR2 YFSETQ. Written as DNA, the CDR3 is TGCGCCAGCAGCTTGATCGGACAGACTTTCCAAGAGACCCAGTACTTC. Its translation is CASSLIGQTFQETQYF.

V usage is TRBV5-1 and J usage is TRBJ2-1, with a tentative D call TRBD1 (5 bases). CDR3 length equals 16 residues. Trimming pared 5 bases from V and 4 bases from J, leaving 19 bases between. Germline values: CDR1 SGHRS, CDR2 YFSETQ. The CDR3 spells CASRPPGGQPYNEQFF. The CDR3 coding sequence is TGCGCCAGCAGACCCCCCGGCGGACAACCATACAATGAGCAGTTCTTC. The entire variable domain, with the rest obtained from reference TRBV5-1 and TRBJ2-1, is as follows: KAGVTQTPRYLIKTRGQQVTLSCSPISGHRSVSWYQQTPGQGLQFLFEYFSETQRNKGNFPGRFSGRQFSNSRSEMNVSTLELGDSALYLCASRPPGGQPYNEQFFGPGTRLTVL.

This clonotype turned up a few times. The J gene is TRBJ1-1, the V gene TRBV9; D is possibly TRBD1 (6 bases). This CDR3 is built from 14 residues. From germline, CDR1 is SGDLS and CDR2 YYNGEE. V shed 0 bases and J shed 4 bases, with 10 bases lying between them. CDR3 residues: CASSVGQEGTEAFF. The CDR3, as DNA: TGTGCCAGCAGCGTAGGACAGGAGGGCACTGAAGCTTTCTTT.

This sequence joins TRBV2 and TRBJ2-1, with TRBD2 identical over 7 bases. CDR3 length equals 14 residues. Germline assignment: CDR1 SNHLY and CDR2 FYNNEI. V trimming: 8 bases; J trimming: 3 bases; junction bases outside the gene matches: 7. The CDR3 DNA reads as TGTGCCAGCGTCCGGGGAGGGGACTACAATGAGCAGTTCTTC. It translates to CASVRGGDYNEQFF.

V is TRBV4-1 and J is TRBJ2-1, with D tentatively TRBD2 (6 bases). Looked up from germline, CDR1 is MGHRA and CDR2 is YSYEKL. V lost 3 bases, J lost 0 bases, and 12 bases lay in between. This CDR3 is built from 16 residues. CDR3 sequence reads: CASSQQLAGSYNEQFF. CDR3 DNA: TGCGCCAGCAGCCAGCAACTAGCCGGCTCCTACAATGAGCAGTTCTTC.

This clonotype was counted a single time. The chain uses TRBV5-1 and TRBJ2-1; TRBD1 agrees at 7 bases. Germline V gene lookup returns CDR1 SGHRS and CDR2 YFSETQ. The CDR3 sequence is 12 residues long. V shed 0 bases, J shed 10 bases, and the junction held 1 base outside the gene matches. The CDR3 loop reads CASSLVTGEQFF. CDR3 sequence (DNA): TGCGCCAGCAGCTTGGTGACAGGGGAGCAGTTCTTC.